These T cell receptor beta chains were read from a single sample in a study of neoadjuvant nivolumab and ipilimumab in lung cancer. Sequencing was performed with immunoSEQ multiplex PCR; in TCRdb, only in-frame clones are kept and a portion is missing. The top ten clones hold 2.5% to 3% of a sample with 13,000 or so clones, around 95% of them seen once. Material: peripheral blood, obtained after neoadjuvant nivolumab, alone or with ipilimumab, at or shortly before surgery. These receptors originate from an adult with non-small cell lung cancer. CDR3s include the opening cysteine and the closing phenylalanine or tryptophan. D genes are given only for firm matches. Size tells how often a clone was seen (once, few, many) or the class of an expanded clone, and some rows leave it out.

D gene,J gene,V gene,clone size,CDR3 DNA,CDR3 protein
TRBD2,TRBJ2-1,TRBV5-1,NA,TGCGCCAGCAAGGGACTAGCCGGACGTCCCAGTGAGCAGTTCTTC,CASKGLAGRPSEQFF
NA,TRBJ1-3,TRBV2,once,TGTGCCCGATTGGGGATCGCTGGAAACACCATATATTTT,CARLGIAGNTIYF
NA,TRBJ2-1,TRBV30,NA,TGTGCCTGGAGTGTACTTTGGAATGAGCAGTTCTTC,CAWSVLWNEQFF
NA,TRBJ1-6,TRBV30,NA,TGTGCCTGGAGGGAATACAGAAATTCACCCCTCCACTTT,CAWREYRNSPLHF
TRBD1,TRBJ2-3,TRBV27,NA,TGTGCCAGCAGTTTCCCCCCGGGACAGGGGGCAGATACGCAGTATTTT,CASSFPPGQGADTQYF
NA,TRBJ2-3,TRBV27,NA,TGTGCCAGCACCGTCAGACTAGGCATCACAGATACGCAGTATTTT,CASTVRLGITDTQYF
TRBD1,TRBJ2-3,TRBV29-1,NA,TGCAGCGAAAGCACTGTAGGGGGCCCAGATACGCAGTATTTT,CSESTVGGPDTQYF
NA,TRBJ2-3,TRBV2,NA,TGTGCCAGCAGTGAACAAACGGCGGAAGATACGCAGTATTTT,CASSEQTAEDTQYF
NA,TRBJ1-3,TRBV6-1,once,TGTGCCAGCAGTGAACTATCGTGGGGGACACAAAGACGCGGAAACACCATATATTTT,CASSELSWGTQRRGNTIYF
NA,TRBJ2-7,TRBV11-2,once,TGTGCCAGCAGCACACCCCCATACGAGCAGTACTTC,CASSTPPYEQYF
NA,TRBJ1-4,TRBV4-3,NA,TGCGCCAGCAGCCGGACAGCGGGGGAAGAAAAACTGTTTTTT,CASSRTAGEEKLFF
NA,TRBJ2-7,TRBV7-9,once,TGTGCCAGCAGCTTAGCACAACTCTCCTACGAGCAGTACTTC,CASSLAQLSYEQYF
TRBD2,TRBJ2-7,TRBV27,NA,TGTGCCAGCAGTTTATCAGGGCGGGGGGACTACGAGCAGTACTTC,CASSLSGRGDYEQYF
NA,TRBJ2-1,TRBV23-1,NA,TGCGCCAGCAGGCATAGAACCTACAATGAGCAGTTCTTC,CASRHRTYNEQFF